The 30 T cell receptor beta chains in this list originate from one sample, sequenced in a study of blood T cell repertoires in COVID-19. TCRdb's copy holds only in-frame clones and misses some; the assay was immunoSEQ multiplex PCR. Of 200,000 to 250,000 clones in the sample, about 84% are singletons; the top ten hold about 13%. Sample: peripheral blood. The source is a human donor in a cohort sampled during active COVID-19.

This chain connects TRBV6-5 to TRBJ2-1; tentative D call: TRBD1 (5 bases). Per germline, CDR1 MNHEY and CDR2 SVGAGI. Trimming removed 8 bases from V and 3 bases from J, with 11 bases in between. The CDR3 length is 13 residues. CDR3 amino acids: CASSLDNYNEQFF. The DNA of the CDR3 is TGTGCCAGCTCCTTGGACAACTACAATGAGCAGTTCTTC.

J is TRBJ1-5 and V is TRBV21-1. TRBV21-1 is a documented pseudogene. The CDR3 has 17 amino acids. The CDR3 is CASSKGGSGGSNQPQHF. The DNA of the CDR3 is TGTGCCAGCAGCAAAGGCGGTTCCGGTGGTAGCAATCAGCCCCAGCATTTT.

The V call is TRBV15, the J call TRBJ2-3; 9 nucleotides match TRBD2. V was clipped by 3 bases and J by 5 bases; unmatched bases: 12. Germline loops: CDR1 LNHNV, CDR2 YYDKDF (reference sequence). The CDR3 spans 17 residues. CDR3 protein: CATSSPSGKLAGDTQYF. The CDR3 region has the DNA TGTGCCACCAGCAGCCCCTCAGGGAAACTAGCGGGAGATACGCAGTATTTT.

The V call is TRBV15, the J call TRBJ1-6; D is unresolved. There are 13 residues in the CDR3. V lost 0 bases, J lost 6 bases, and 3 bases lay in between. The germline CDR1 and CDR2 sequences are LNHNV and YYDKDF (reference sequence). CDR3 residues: CATSRDLNSPLHF. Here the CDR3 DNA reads TGTGCCACCAGCAGAGATCTTAATTCACCCCTCCACTTT.

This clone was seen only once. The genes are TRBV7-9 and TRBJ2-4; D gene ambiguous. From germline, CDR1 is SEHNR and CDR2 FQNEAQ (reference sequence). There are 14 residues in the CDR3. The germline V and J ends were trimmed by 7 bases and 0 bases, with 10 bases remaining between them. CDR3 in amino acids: CASTLDLAKNIQYF. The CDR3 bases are TGTGCCAGCACCCTCGACTTAGCCAAAAACATTCAGTACTTC.

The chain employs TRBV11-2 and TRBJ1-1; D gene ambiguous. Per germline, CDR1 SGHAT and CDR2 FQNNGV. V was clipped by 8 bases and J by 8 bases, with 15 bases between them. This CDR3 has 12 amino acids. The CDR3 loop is CASLSFRSEAFF. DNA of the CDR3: TGTGCCAGCCTTTCTTTCAGGTCCGAAGCTTTCTTT. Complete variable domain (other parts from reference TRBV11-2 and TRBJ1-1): EAGVAQSPRYKIIEKRQSVAFWCNPISGHATLYWYQQILGQGPKLLIQFQNNGVVDDSQLPKDRFSAERLKGVDSTLKIQPAKLEDSAVYLCASLSFRSEAFFGQGTRLTVV.

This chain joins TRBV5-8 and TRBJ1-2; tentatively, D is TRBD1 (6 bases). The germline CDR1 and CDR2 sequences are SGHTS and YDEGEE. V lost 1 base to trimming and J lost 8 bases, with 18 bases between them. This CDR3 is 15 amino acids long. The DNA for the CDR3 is TGTGCCAGCAGCTTGACCCGGGACATCCGAGGAGGCTACACCTTC. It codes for CASSLTRDIRGGYTF.

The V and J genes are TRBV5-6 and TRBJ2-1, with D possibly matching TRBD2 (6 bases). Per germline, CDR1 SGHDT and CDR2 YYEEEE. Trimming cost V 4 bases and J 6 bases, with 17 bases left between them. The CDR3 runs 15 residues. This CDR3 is CASSPQGLRINEQFF. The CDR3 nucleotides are TGTGCCAGCAGCCCTCAGGGACTTAGGATCAATGAGCAGTTCTTC.

CDR3 region: CSASWGGGGYTF. The CDR3 bases are TGCAGTGCTAGTTGGGGTGGAGGTGGCTACACCTTC. The chain is built from TRBV20-1 and TRBJ1-2; D gene uncertain. V was shortened by 3 bases and J by 7 bases, with 12 bases between the two germline ends. The CDR3 is 12 residues long. Looked up from germline, CDR1 is DFQATT and CDR2 is SNEGSKA (reference sequence).

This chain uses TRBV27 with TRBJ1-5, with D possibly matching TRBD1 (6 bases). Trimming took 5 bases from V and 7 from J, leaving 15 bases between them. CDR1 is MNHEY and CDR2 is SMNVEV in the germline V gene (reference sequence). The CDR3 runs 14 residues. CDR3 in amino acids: CASSARQAWQPQHF. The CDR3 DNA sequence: TGTGCCAGCAGTGCCCGACAGGCGTGGCAGCCCCAGCATTTT.

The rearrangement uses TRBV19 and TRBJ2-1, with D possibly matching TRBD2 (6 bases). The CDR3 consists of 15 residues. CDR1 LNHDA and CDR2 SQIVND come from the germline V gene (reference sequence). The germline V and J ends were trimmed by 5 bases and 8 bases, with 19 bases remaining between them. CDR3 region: CASSPVAVRRDEQFF. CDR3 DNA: TGTGCCAGTAGTCCGGTAGCGGTACGGCGCGATGAGCAGTTCTTC. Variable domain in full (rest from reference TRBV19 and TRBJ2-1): DGGITQSPKYLFRKEGQNVTLSCEQNLNHDAMYWYRQDPGQGLRLIYYSQIVNDFQKGDIAEGYSVSREKKESFPLTVTSAQKNPTAFYLCASSPVAVRRDEQFFGPGTRLTVL.

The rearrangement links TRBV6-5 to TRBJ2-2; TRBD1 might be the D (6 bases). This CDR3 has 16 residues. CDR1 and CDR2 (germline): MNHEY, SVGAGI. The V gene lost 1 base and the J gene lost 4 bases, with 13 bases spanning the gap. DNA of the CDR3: TGTGCCAGCAGTTACTACCCACAGGGAGTCACCGGGGAGCTGTTTTTT. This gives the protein CASSYYPQGVTGELFF.

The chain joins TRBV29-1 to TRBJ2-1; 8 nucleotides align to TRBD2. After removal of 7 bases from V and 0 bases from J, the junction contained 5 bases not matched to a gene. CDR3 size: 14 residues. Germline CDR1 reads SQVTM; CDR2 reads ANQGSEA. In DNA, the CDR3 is TGCAGCGCCCGAGCGGGAGCCTCCTACAATGAGCAGTTCTTC. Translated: CSARAGASYNEQFF.

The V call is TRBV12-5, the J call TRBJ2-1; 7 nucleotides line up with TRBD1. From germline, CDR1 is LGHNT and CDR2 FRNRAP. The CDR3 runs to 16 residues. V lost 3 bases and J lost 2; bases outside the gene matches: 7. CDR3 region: CASGFDGQDPYNEQFF. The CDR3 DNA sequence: TGTGCTAGTGGTTTCGACGGACAGGACCCCTACAATGAGCAGTTCTTC.

CDR3 nucleotide sequence: TGTGCCAGCAGCCCTAGCGGGTGGAGGACCTACGAGCAGTACTTC. It codes for CASSPSGWRTYEQYF. This chain connects TRBV27 to TRBJ2-7; TRBD2 agrees at 8 bases. Trimming removed 6 bases from V and 2 bases from J; junction bases left unmatched: 9. The CDR3 is 15 amino acids. CDR1 is MNHEY and CDR2 is SMNVEV in the germline V gene (reference sequence).

CDR3 residues: CSADSPLHF. The DNA of the CDR3 is TGCAGTGCCGATTCACCCCTCCACTTT. The chain has TRBV20-1 and TRBJ1-6; D remains ambiguous. V lost 6 bases, J lost 8 bases, and 2 bases lay in between. Germline CDR1 DFQATT, CDR2 SNEGSKA (reference sequence). The CDR3 spans 9 residues.

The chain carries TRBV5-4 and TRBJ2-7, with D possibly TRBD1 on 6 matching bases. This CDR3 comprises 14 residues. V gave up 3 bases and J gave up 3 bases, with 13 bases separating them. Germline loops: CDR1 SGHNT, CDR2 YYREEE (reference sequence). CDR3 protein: CASSSTQGYYEQYF. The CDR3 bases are TGTGCCAGCAGCTCCACACAGGGCTACTACGAGCAGTACTTC.

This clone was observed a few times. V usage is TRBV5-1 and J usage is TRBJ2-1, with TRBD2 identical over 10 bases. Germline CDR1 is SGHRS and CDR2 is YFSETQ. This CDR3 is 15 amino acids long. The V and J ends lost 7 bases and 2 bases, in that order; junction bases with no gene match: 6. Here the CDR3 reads CASSPSGGTYNEQFF. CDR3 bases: TGCGCCAGCTCCCCTAGCGGGGGAACCTACAATGAGCAGTTCTTC.

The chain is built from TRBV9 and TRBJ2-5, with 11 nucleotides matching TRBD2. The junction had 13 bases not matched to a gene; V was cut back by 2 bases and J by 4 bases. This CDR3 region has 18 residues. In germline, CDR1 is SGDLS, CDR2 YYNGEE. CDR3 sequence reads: CASSVLPVLSGGAETQYF. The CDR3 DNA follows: TGTGCCAGCAGCGTCCTACCTGTTCTTAGCGGGGGGGCAGAGACCCAGTACTTC. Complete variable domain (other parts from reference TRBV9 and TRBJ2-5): DSGVTQTPKHLITATGQRVTLRCSPRSGDLSVYWYQQSLDQGLQFLIQYYNGEERAKGNILERFSAQQFPDLHSELNLSSLELGDSALYFCASSVLPVLSGGAETQYFGPGTRLLVL.

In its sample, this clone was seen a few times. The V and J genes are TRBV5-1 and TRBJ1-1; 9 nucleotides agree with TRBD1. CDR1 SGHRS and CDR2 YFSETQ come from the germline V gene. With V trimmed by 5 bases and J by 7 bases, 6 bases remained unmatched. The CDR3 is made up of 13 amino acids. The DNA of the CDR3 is TGCGCCAGCAGTTTTACAGGGGGCGATGAAGCTTTCTTT. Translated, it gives CASSFTGGDEAFF.

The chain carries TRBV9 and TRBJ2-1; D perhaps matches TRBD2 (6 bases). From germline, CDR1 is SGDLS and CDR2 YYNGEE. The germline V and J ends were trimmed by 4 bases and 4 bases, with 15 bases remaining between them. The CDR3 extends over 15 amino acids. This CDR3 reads CASSIEAGPYNEQFF. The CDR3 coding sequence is TGTGCCAGCAGCATAGAGGCGGGACCTTACAATGAGCAGTTCTTC.

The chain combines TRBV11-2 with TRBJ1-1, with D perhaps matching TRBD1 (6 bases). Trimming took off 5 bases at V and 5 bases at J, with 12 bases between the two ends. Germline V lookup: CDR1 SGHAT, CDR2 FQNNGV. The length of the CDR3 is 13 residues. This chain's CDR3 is CASSHVQGTEAFF. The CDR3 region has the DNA TGTGCCAGCAGCCATGTACAGGGAACTGAAGCTTTCTTT.

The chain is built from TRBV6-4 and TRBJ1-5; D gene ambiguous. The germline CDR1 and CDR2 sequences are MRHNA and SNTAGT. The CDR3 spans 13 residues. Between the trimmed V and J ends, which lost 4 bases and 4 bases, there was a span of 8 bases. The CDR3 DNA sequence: TGTGCCAGCAGTGTTGATACAAATCAGCCCCAGCATTTT. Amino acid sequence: CASSVDTNQPQHF.

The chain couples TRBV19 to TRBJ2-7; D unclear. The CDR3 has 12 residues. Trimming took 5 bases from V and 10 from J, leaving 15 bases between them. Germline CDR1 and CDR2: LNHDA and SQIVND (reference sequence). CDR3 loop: CASSARSQTQYF. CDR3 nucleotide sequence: TGTGCCAGTAGTGCCCGGAGCCAAACCCAGTACTTC.

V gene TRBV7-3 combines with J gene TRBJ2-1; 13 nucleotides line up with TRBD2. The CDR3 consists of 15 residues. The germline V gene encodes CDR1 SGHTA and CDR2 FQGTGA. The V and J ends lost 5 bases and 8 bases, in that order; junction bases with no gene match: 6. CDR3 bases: TGTGCCAGCAGCCTAGGACTAGCGGGGGTGGATGAGCAGTTCTTC. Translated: CASSLGLAGVDEQFF.

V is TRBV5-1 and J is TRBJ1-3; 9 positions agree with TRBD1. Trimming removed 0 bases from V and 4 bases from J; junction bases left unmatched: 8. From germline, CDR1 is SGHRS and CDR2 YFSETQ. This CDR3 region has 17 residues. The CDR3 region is CASSLEATGGVGNTIYF. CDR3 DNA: TGCGCCAGCAGCTTGGAGGCTACAGGGGGCGTCGGAAACACCATATATTTT. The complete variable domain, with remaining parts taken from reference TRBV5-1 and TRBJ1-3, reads KAGVTQTPRYLIKTRGQQVTLSCSPISGHRSVSWYQQTPGQGLQFLFEYFSETQRNKGNFPGRFSGRQFSNSRSEMNVSTLELGDSALYLCASSLEATGGVGNTIYFGEGSWLTVV.

The CDR3, as DNA: TGTGCCAGCTCACCAACCGCTAAACGGCAGCCCCAGCATTTT. Translated: CASSPTAKRQPQHF. This chain links TRBV18 with TRBJ1-5; D is unclear. CDR3 length equals 14 residues. The germline CDR1 and CDR2 sequences are KGHSH and LQKENI. The germline V and J ends were trimmed by 2 bases and 7 bases, with 12 bases remaining between them.

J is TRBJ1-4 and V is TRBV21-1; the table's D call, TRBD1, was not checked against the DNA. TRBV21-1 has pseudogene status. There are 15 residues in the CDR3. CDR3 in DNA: TGTGCCAGCAGCGAGCCCGACAGGGGCGATGAAAAACTGTTTTTT. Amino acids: CASSEPDRGDEKLFF.

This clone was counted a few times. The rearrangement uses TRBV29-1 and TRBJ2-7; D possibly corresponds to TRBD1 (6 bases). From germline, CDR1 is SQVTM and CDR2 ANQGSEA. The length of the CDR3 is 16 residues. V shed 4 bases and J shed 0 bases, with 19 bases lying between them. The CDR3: CSVVPDRSTSSYEQYF. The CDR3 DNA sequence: TGCAGCGTTGTACCTGACAGGTCGACGAGCTCCTACGAGCAGTACTTC.

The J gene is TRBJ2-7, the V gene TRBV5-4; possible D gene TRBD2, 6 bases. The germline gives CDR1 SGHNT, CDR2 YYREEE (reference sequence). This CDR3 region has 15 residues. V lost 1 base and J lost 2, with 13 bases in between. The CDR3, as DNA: TGTGCCAGCAGCTTGTTAGTCGGGAGCGCCTACGAGCAGTACTTC. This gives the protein CASSLLVGSAYEQYF.